This TCR beta chain derives from a study of T-cell reconstitution after alpha-beta-depleted transplantation in children. The authors prepared the TCRbeta library with unique molecular identifiers. TCRdb re-analysed the PCR reads in MiXCR, keeping a single row per CDR3 protein. The sample comprises about 500,000 distinct CDR3 sequences, over 25% of which are singletons, and more than 2% rests with the top ten. The junction had 10 bases not matched to a gene; V was cut back by 5 bases and J by 7 bases. The germline V gene encodes CDR1 SGHVS and CDR2 FQNEAQ. CDR3 size: 17 residues. The rearrangement uses TRBV7-8 and TRBJ2-2; 13 bases align to TRBD2. The sample consisted of PBMCs from the stem cell graft donor, taken from the stem cell graft. The TCR comes from a human donor who donated a stem cell graft to a child with aplastic anemia. This chain's CDR3 is CASSPWTSGSWVGELFF. CDR3 DNA sequence: TGTGCCAGCAGCCCATGGACTAGCGGGAGTTGGGTCGGGGAGCTGTTTTTT.